What follows are 26 T cell receptor beta chains derived from one specimen sequenced in a study of neurological immune-mediated disorders. MiXCR was run by TCRdb on the 5' RACE reads, yielding one entry per CDR3 protein. This table holds about 50,000 distinct CDR3 sequences, about a tenth found once. The sample consisted of PBMCs. All receptors derive from a man between 65 and 85 years old with HTLV-1-associated myelopathy (HAM/TSP).

This clonotype was counted many times. V is TRBV20-1 and J is TRBJ2-1; 10 bases fit TRBD1. V shed 6 bases, J shed 6 bases, and the junction held 11 bases outside the gene matches. There are 15 residues in the CDR3. The germline V gene has CDR1 DFQATT and CDR2 SNEGSKA (reference sequence). CDR3 nucleotides: TGCAGTGCCCGACCGGGGACAGGGGCCGTCAATGAGCAGTTCTTC. Protein product: CSARPGTGAVNEQFF.

This clonotype occurred many times. This rearrangement joins TRBV5-1 to TRBJ2-7; D tentatively fits TRBD1 or TRBD2 (6 bases each). V shed 4 bases and J shed 6 bases, with 17 bases lying between them. This CDR3 region has 14 residues. The germline V gene encodes CDR1 SGHRS and CDR2 YFSETQ. CDR3 sequence: CASSPRVRGAEQYF. The CDR3 DNA reads as TGCGCCAGCAGCCCCCGGGTTAGGGGGGCCGAGCAGTACTTC.

This clonotype was seen at least ten times. This chain uses TRBV12-3 or TRBV12-4 with TRBJ2-1, with 12 bases lining up with TRBD2. The V segment lost 7 bases and the J segment 5 bases; nucleotides outside the gene matches: 6. CDR3 length: 15 residues. The CDR3 DNA reads TGTGCCAGCACCCGGACTAGCGGGATACACAATGAGCAGTTCTTC. This sequence encodes CASTRTSGIHNEQFF.

Many counts were recorded for this clonotype. The rearrangement uses TRBV20-1 and TRBJ2-2; D unclear. This CDR3 has 12 amino acids. CDR1 is DFQATT, CDR2 SNEGSKA, per germline (reference sequence). V was cut by 4 bases and J by 4 bases, with 7 bases left in between. The CDR3 nucleotides are TGCAGTGCTACCCTTAGCACCGGGGAGCTGTTTTTT. It encodes CSATLSTGELFF.

This clonotype came up many times. The gene calls are TRBV18 and TRBJ1-6; a weak D match, TRBD1 (5 bases). The CDR3 length is 13 residues. Germline lookup yields CDR1 KGHSH and CDR2 LQKENI. Between the trimmed V and J ends, which lost 3 bases and 7 bases, there was a span of 7 bases. CDR3 nucleotide sequence: TGTGCCAGCTCACCGGCAGGGAATTCACCCCTCCACTTT. Protein sequence: CASSPAGNSPLHF.

This clonotype was seen at least ten times. This chain connects TRBV13 to TRBJ2-1; unclear D gene. Deletions cut 7 bases from V and 2 bases from J, with 12 bases between. Germline-derived CDR1 and CDR2 are PRHDT and FYEKMQ (reference sequence). The CDR3 runs 14 residues. In nucleotides, the CDR3 is TGTGCCAGCATCTGGAGTAGCACCTACAATGAGCAGTTCTTC. Amino acids: CASIWSSTYNEQFF.

The chain uses TRBV7-2 and TRBJ2-7; no reliable D call. Trimming took off 2 bases at V and 3 bases at J, with 8 bases between the two ends. The CDR3 runs 13 residues. Per the germline V gene, CDR1 is SGHTA and CDR2 is FQGNSA. DNA for the CDR3: TGTGCCAGCAGCTTAACCCACCTCTACGAGCAGTACTTC. Amino acids: CASSLTHLYEQYF.

The chain has TRBV19 and TRBJ2-7; 7 bases align to TRBD2. The germline V gene encodes CDR1 LNHDA and CDR2 SQIVND (reference sequence). This CDR3 contains 16 residues. Unmatched junction bases numbered 11, after V lost 3 bases and J lost 3 bases. DNA of the CDR3: TGTGCCAGTAGTATGAGCCGGGCTAGCGGCCTCTACGAGCAGTACTTC. Protein product: CASSMSRASGLYEQYF. Together with reference TRBV19 and TRBJ2-7, the CDR3 gives the full variable domain: DGGITQSPKYLFRKEGQNVTLSCEQNLNHDAMYWYRQDPGQGLRLIYYSQIVNDFQKGDIAEGYSVSREKKESFPLTVTSAQKNPTAFYLCASSMSRASGLYEQYFGPGTRLTVT.

This clonotype showed up many times. This rearrangement joins TRBV7-2 to TRBJ2-1, with a possible D match to TRBD1 (6 bases). The CDR3 sequence is 11 residues long. Germline loops: CDR1 SGHTA, CDR2 FQGNSA. V shed 5 bases and J shed 10 bases, with 9 bases lying between them. CDR3 sequence reads: CASSQGLEQFF. The CDR3 DNA reads as TGTGCCAGCAGCCAGGGGCTAGAGCAGTTCTTC.

This clonotype was seen many times. V gene TRBV27 combines with J gene TRBJ2-3; D not resolved. V was clipped by 8 bases and J by 8 bases, with 8 bases between them. The CDR3 length is 10 residues. CDR1 and CDR2 (germline): MNHEY, SMNVEV (reference sequence). The CDR3 DNA reads as TGTGCCAGCCTTCACGGTACGCAGTATTTT. This codes for CASLHGTQYF.

This clonotype was recorded many times. The V and J genes are TRBV7-2 and TRBJ2-5; a possible D gene is TRBD2 (5 bases). Germline lookup yields CDR1 SGHTA and CDR2 FQGNSA. V dropped 8 bases and J dropped 6 bases, with 10 bases sitting between them. The CDR3 is 11 residues long. CDR3 DNA sequence: TGTGCCAGCGCCCTCGGGAAGACCCAGTACTTC. It is translated as CASALGKTQYF.

This clonotype has a count of ten or more. Written as DNA, the CDR3 is TGTGCCAGCAGTCGGGGGGACAGAAGATACGAGCAGTACTTC. This codes for CASSRGDRRYEQYF. The chain recombines TRBV3-1 with TRBJ2-7; D possibly matches TRBD1 or TRBD2 (7 bases each). The V gene lost 6 bases and the J gene lost 4 bases, with 16 bases spanning the gap. Germline CDR1 reads LGHDT; CDR2 reads YNNKEL (reference sequence). The CDR3 totals 14 residues.

This clonotype was observed many times. This chain joins TRBV20-1 and TRBJ2-1; D call uncertain. The germline gives CDR1 DFQATT, CDR2 SNEGSKA (reference sequence). Trimming removed 2 bases at V and 6 bases at J, with 11 bases between. This CDR3 is built from 13 residues. DNA of the CDR3: TGCAGTGCTAGAAGGGCTAGTTCCAATGAGCAGTTCTTC. Its protein product is CSARRASSNEQFF.

This clonotype came up many times. The chain combines TRBV7-2 with TRBJ2-2; the match to TRBD1 covers 8 bases. Germline V gene data show CDR1 as SGHTA and CDR2 as FQGNSA. J gave up 6 bases and V 5 bases, and 2 bases lay outside the gene matches. The CDR3 runs to 13 residues. The CDR3 nucleotides are TGTGCCAGCAGCCCCAGGGGGCCCGGGGAGCTGTTTTTT. Its protein is CASSPRGPGELFF.

This clonotype has ten or more counts. V is TRBV15 and J is TRBJ2-3; 9 bases are shared with TRBD2. Germline loops: CDR1 LNHNV, CDR2 YYDKDF (reference sequence). CDR3 size: 19 residues. V shed 7 bases and J 2 bases; nucleotides not matched to a gene: 19. The CDR3 sequence is CATTLRSSGRPPFTDTQYF. CDR3 in DNA: TGTGCCACCACCCTGAGGTCAAGCGGGAGGCCACCTTTCACAGATACGCAGTATTTT.

This clonotype ranks as medium-sized (0.01 to 0.1%). The chain carries TRBV28 and TRBJ1-1; D ambiguous. V lost 1 base and J 0 bases, leaving 6 bases between the germline ends. Germline CDR1 is MDHEN and CDR2 is SYDVKM. This CDR3 has 14 amino acids. The CDR3 DNA reads as TGTGCCAGCAGTTTATCAAGGATGAACACTGAAGCTTTCTTT. Amino acid sequence: CASSLSRMNTEAFF.

This clonotype showed up many times. V and J are TRBV25-1 and TRBJ1-2; D not resolved. Trimming took off 4 bases at V and 4 bases at J, with 10 bases between the two ends. Germline V gene lookup returns CDR1 MGHDK and CDR2 SYGVNS. The CDR3 runs to 13 residues. In nucleotides, the CDR3 is TGTGCCAGCAGTGGAGGACTGCTCTATGGCTACACCTTC. It specifies CASSGGLLYGYTF.

This clonotype was seen many times. The chain combines TRBV7-8 with TRBJ2-7, with 9 bases matching TRBD1. V trimming: 4 bases; J trimming: 6 bases; junction bases outside the gene matches: 7. The CDR3 covers 14 residues. Germline-derived CDR1 and CDR2 are SGHVS and FQNEAQ. The CDR3 nucleotides are TGTGCCAGCAGCTCGCGGACAGGGGTCCTCGAGCAGTACTTC. Residues: CASSSRTGVLEQYF.

The table lists this clonotype with a few counts. This chain uses TRBV5-1 with TRBJ2-2; 8 positions match TRBD2. Germline V CDR1 and CDR2: SGHRS, YFSETQ. This CDR3 region has 16 residues. The V gene end was trimmed by 4 bases and the J gene end by 3 bases; junction bases not matched to a gene: 8. As DNA, the CDR3 is TGCGCCAGCAGCACCCCGGGACTAGTCGACACCGGGGAGCTGTTTTTT. It translates to CASSTPGLVDTGELFF.

This clonotype was seen repeatedly, ten times or more. The chain employs TRBV20-1 and TRBJ1-5, with D tentatively TRBD1 (5 bases). The CDR3 extends over 15 amino acids. Germline CDR1 DFQATT, CDR2 SNEGSKA (reference sequence). V lost 0 bases and J lost 7, with 16 bases in between. The CDR3 region is CSARDGGGLGQPQHF. The CDR3 DNA reads as TGCAGTGCTAGAGATGGGGGGGGTTTGGGGCAGCCCCAGCATTTT.

In this sample, this clonotype turned up many times. The V gene is TRBV4-3, the J gene TRBJ2-6; the D is unclear. V lost 2 bases, J lost 0 bases, and 5 bases lay in between. The CDR3 loop spans 15 amino acids. Germline V gene sequence: CDR1 LGHNA, CDR2 YSLEER. CDR3 residues: CASSQYASGANVLTF. CDR3 DNA sequence: TGCGCCAGCAGCCAATACGCCTCTGGGGCCAACGTCCTGACTTTC.

In its sample, this clonotype was seen many times. Germline is not matched at one junction end, which may reflect a read error. V gene TRBV20-1 combines with J gene TRBJ2-1, with D perhaps TRBD2 (5 bases). The CDR3 covers 16 residues. The germline CDR1 and CDR2 sequences are DFQATT and SNEGSKA (reference sequence). The DNA for the CDR3 is TGCAGTGTTAGAGGGCGAGACAAAGGACCCTACAATGAGCAGTTCTTC. Protein: CSVRGRDKGPYNEQFF.

This clonotype was picked up many times. The chain couples TRBV5-1 to TRBJ2-7; D gene ambiguous. V shed 0 bases and J shed 4 bases, with 8 bases lying between them. This CDR3 is 13 amino acids long. Germline values: CDR1 SGHRS, CDR2 YFSETQ. Written as DNA, the CDR3 is TGCGCCAGCAGCTTGGGTGGGGATTACGAGCAGTACTTC. This translates into CASSLGGDYEQYF.

This clonotype was detected many times. The V and J genes are TRBV10-3 and TRBJ2-7; tentatively, D is TRBD2 (5 bases). Germline V gives CDR1 ENHRY, CDR2 SYGVKD. The CDR3 runs to 15 residues. The V end was cut by 2 bases, the J end by 0 bases, with 11 bases between. This CDR3 is CAISEGSAYSYEQYF. The DNA for the CDR3 is TGTGCCATCAGTGAGGGTAGCGCCTACTCCTACGAGCAGTACTTC.

This clonotype was recorded at least ten times. V gene TRBV20-1 combines with J gene TRBJ1-5, with D possibly being TRBD1 (6 bases). V was trimmed by 5 bases and J by 3 bases, leaving 11 bases between them. The CDR3 totals 13 residues. CDR1 and CDR2 (germline): DFQATT, SNEGSKA (reference sequence). In DNA, the CDR3 is TGCAGTGCTCAGACAGGTGACAATCAGCCCCAGCATTTT. It yields the protein CSAQTGDNQPQHF.

This clonotype was counted ten times or more. This chain connects TRBV4-3 to TRBJ2-1; 9 nucleotides match TRBD2. In germline, CDR1 is LGHNA, CDR2 YSLEER. The CDR3 loop spans 17 amino acids. V shed 1 base and J 4 bases; nucleotides not matched to a gene: 8. This chain's CDR3 is CASSQVFAGGMYNEQFF. Here the CDR3 DNA reads TGCGCCAGCAGCCAAGTATTTGCGGGAGGGATGTACAATGAGCAGTTCTTC.